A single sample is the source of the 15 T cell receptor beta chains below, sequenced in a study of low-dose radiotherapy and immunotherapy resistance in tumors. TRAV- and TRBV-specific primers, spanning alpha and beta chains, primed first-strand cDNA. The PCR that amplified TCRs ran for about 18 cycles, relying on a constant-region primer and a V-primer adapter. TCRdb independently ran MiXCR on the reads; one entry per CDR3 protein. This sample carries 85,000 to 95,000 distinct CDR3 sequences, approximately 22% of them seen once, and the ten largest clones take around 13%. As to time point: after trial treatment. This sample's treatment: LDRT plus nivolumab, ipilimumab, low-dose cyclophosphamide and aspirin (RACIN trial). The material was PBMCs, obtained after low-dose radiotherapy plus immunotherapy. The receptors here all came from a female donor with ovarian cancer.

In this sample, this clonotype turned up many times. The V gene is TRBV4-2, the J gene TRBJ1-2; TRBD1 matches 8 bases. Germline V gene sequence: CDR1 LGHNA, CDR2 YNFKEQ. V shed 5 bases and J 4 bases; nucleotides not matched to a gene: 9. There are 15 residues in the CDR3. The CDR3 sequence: CASSTLDRDLYGYTF. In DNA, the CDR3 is TGTGCCAGCAGCACTCTGGACAGGGACCTCTATGGCTACACCTTC.

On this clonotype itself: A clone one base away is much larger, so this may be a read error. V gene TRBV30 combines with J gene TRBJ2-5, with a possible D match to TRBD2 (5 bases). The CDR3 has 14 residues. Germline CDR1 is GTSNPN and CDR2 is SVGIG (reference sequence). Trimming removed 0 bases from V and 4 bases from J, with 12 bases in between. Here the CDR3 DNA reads TGTGCCTGGAGTGTTTTGGGAGAGATAGAGACCCAGTACTTC. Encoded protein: CAWSVLGEIETQYF.

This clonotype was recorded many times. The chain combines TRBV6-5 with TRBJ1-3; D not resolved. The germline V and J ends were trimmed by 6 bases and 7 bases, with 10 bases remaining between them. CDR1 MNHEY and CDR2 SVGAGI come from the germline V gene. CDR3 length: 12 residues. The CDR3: CASRDVGNTIYF. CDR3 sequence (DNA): TGTGCCAGCAGAGACGTCGGGAACACCATATATTTT.

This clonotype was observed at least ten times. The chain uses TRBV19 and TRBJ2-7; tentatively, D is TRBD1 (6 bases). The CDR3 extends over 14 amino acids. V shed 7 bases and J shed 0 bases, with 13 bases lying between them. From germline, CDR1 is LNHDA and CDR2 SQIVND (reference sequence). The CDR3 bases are TGTGCCAGTAAACTGACAGGAAACTCCTACGAGCAGTACTTC. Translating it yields CASKLTGNSYEQYF.

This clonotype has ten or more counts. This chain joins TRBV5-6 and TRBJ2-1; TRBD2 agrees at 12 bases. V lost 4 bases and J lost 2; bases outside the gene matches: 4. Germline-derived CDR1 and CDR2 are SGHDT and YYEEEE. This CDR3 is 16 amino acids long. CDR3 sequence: CASSRLAGGTYNEQFF. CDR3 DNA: TGTGCCAGCAGCCGCCTAGCGGGAGGGACCTACAATGAGCAGTTCTTC.

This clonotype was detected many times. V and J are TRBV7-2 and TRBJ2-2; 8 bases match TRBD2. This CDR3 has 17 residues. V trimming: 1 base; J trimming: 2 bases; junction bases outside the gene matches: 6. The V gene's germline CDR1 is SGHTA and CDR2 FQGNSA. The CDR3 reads CASSLDGRGANTGELFF. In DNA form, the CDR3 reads TGTGCCAGCAGCTTAGACGGGCGGGGGGCAAACACCGGGGAGCTGTTTTTT.

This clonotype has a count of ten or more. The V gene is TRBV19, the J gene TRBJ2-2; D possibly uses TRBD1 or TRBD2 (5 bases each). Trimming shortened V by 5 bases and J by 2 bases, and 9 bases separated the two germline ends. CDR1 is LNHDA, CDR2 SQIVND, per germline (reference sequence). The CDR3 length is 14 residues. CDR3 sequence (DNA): TGTGCCAGTAGTCGGGACCTAAACACCGGGGAGCTGTTTTTT. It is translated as CASSRDLNTGELFF.

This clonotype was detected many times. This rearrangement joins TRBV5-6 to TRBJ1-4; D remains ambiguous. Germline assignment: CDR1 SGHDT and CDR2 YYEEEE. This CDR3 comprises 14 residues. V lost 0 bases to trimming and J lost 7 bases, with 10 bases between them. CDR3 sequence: CASSLGWRREKLFF. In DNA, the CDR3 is TGTGCCAGCAGCTTGGGGTGGCGACGTGAAAAACTGTTTTTT.

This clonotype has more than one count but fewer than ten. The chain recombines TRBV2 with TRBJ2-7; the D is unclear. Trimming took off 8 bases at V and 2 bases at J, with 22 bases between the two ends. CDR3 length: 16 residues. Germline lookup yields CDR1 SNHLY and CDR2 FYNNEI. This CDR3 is CASGFSGRTDAYEQYF. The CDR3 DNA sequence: TGTGCCAGCGGATTCTCTGGCCGGACGGATGCCTACGAGCAGTACTTC.

The CDR3 loop is CSASDRSYSNQPQHF. CDR3 DNA sequence: TGCAGTGCTTCGGACAGGTCCTATAGCAATCAGCCCCAGCATTTT. V and J are TRBV20-1 and TRBJ1-5; 7 nucleotides match TRBD1. This CDR3 has 15 residues. J gave up 0 bases and V 5 bases, and 7 bases lay outside the gene matches. Germline CDR1 DFQATT, CDR2 SNEGSKA (reference sequence).

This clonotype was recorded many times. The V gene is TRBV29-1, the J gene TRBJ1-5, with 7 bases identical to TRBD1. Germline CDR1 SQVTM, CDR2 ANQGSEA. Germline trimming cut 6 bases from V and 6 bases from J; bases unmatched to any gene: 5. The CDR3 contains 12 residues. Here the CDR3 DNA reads TGCAGCGTCCAGGGGGAGGGTCAGCCCCAGCATTTT. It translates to CSVQGEGQPQHF.

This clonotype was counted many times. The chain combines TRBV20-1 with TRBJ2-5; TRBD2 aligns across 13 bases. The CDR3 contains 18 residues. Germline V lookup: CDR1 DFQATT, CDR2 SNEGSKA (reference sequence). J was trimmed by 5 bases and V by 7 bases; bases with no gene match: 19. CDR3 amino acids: CSGTQGLAGATGEETQYF. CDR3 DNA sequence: TGCAGTGGAACCCAAGGACTAGCGGGAGCCACCGGGGAGGAGACCCAGTACTTC.

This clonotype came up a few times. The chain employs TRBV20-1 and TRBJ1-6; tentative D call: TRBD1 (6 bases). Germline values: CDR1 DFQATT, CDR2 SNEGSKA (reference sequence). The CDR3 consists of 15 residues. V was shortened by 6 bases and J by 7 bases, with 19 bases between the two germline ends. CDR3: CSASSGQGLNSPLHF. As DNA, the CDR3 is TGCAGTGCCTCCTCAGGGCAGGGGCTCAATTCACCCCTCCACTTT.

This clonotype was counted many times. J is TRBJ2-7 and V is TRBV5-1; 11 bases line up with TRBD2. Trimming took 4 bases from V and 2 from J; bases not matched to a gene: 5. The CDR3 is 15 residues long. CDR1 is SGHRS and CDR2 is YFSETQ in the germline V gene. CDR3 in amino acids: CASSVLAGGPYEQYF. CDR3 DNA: TGCGCCAGCAGCGTTTTAGCGGGAGGGCCCTACGAGCAGTACTTC.

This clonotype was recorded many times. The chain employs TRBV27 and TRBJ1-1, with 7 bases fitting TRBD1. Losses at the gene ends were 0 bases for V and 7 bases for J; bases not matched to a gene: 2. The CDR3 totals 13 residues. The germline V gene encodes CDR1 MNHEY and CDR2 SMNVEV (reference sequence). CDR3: CASSLSRTGEAFF. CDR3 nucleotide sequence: TGTGCCAGCAGTTTATCGAGGACAGGTGAAGCTTTCTTT.